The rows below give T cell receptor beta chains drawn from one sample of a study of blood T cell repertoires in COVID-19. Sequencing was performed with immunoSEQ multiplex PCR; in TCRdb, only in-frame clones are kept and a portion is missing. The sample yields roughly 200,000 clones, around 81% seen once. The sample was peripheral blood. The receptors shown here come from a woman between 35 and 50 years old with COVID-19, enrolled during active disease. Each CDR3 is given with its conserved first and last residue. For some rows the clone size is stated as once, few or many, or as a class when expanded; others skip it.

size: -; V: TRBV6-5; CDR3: CASSYRWRGIYNEQFF
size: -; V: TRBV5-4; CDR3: CASSPLAGRFNEQFF
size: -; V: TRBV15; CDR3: CATSRVGTGVGYGYTF
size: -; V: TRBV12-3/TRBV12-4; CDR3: CASRRGGTGELFF
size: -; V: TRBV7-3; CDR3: CASSLAGGRTETQYF
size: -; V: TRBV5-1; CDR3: CASSWGQQFAGFAGGDTQYF
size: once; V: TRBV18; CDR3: CASSPRSNAAEAFF
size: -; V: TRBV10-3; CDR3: CAISGATSGSYEQYF
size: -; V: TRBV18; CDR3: CASSPGQNEKLFF
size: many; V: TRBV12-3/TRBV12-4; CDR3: CASSLGQGHEQFF
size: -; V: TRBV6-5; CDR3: CATSVAGGTETQYF
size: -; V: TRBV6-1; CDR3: CASSDRVRDSQKEIQYF
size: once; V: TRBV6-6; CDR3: CASRKTGTRGPGELFF
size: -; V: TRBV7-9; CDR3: CASSRLAGVYNEQFF
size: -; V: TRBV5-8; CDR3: CASSYFGWGRAEAFF
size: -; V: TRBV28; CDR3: CASQGRGFSEAFF
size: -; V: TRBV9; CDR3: CASSVGMGGARYEQYF
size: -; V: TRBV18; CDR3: CASSPLSHRGRADTQYF
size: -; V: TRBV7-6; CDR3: CASASGDQETQYF
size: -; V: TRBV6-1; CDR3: CASSGVQKYKYSNQPQHF
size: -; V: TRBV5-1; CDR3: CASSWVGVWRDEQFF